These 23 T cell receptor beta chains originate from one sample sequenced in a study of CD8 T cells in Susac syndrome. cDNA came from roughly 0.47 to 1 ug RNA primed by random hexamers. TCRdb re-called the immunoSEQ multiplex PCR reads through MiXCR, storing one row per CDR3 protein. The sample shows a few hundred thousand distinct CDR3 sequences, more than 75% of them seen only once. The material sequenced was CD8+ T cells from PBMCs. The origin of the receptors is a human donor with multiple sclerosis.

This chain uses TRBV27 with TRBJ1-5; D might be TRBD1 (5 bases). The V end was cut by 5 bases, the J end by 4 bases, with 12 bases between. The CDR3 contains 14 residues. The germline CDR1 and CDR2 sequences are MNHEY and SMNVEV (reference sequence). The CDR3 here is CASSGAGTNQPQHF. Here the CDR3 DNA reads TGTGCCAGCAGTGGAGCAGGGACGAATCAGCCCCAGCATTTT.

The CDR3 is CASSLERDEQFF. Written as DNA, the CDR3 is TGTGCCAGCAGCTTAGAAAGGGATGAGCAGTTCTTC. The chain recombines TRBV7-9 with TRBJ2-1; D ambiguous. The germline CDR1 and CDR2 sequences are SEHNR and FQNEAQ (reference sequence). Trimming stripped 1 base from V and 8 bases from J, with 6 bases between. The CDR3 contains 12 residues.

The rearrangement joins TRBV6-4 to TRBJ2-7, with D perhaps TRBD2 (5 bases). Looked up from germline, CDR1 is MRHNA and CDR2 is SNTAGT. CDR3 length: 13 amino acids. The ends were cut back, 0 bases at V and 3 bases at J, with 6 bases in the middle. Written as DNA, the CDR3 is TGTGCCAGCAGTGACTCAGAGGGCTACGAGCAGTACTTC. Translated, it gives CASSDSEGYEQYF.

This clonotype was observed a handful of times. V is TRBV2 and J is TRBJ2-7, with 11 bases lining up with TRBD1. J was trimmed by 3 bases and V by 10 bases; bases with no gene match: 11. Germline lookup yields CDR1 SNHLY and CDR2 FYNNEI. The CDR3 sequence is 15 residues long. This CDR3 reads CAIVYSGTGGYEQYF. The CDR3 DNA follows: TGTGCCATCGTATACTCCGGGACAGGGGGCTACGAGCAGTACTTC.

The rearrangement links TRBV4-1 to TRBJ2-3; D not resolved. The V end lost 2 bases, the J end lost 6 bases, and 12 bases lay between the germline ends. CDR3 size: 14 residues. Per germline, CDR1 MGHRA and CDR2 YSYEKL. The CDR3 DNA reads as TGCGCCAGCAGCCAACAGCCGCGATCGGATACGCAGTATTTT. It translates to CASSQQPRSDTQYF.

The V and J genes are TRBV27 and TRBJ2-3; 7 nucleotides align to TRBD1. Per the germline V gene, CDR1 is MNHEY and CDR2 is SMNVEV (reference sequence). The junction had 3 bases not matched to a gene; V was cut back by 3 bases and J by 0 bases. This CDR3 comprises 15 residues. In nucleotides, the CDR3 is TGTGCCAGCAGTTTCGGGACAGCTAGCACAGATACGCAGTATTTT. As protein: CASSFGTASTDTQYF.

V gene TRBV27 combines with J gene TRBJ2-1; TRBD1 is a possible D gene (5 bases). Trimming shortened V by 5 bases and J by 4 bases, and 9 bases separated the two germline ends. This CDR3 has 13 residues. The germline CDR1 and CDR2 sequences are MNHEY and SMNVEV (reference sequence). DNA of the CDR3: TGTGCCAGCAGTACCAGACAGTACAATGAGCAGTTCTTC. This encodes CASSTRQYNEQFF.

This clonotype showed up just a few times. The V call is TRBV6-1, the J call TRBJ2-2, with 13 bases that match TRBD2. V was pared by 5 bases and J by 4 bases, with 10 bases of the junction left unmatched. The CDR3 runs to 18 residues. Germline CDR1 MNHNS, CDR2 SASEGT. This CDR3 is CASSQQGLAGLSTGELFF. The CDR3 DNA is TGTGCCAGCAGTCAACAGGGACTAGCGGGATTGTCCACCGGGGAGCTGTTTTTT.

The chain recombines TRBV11-2 with TRBJ2-2, with a tentative D call TRBD2 (6 bases). Germline CDR1 is SGHAT and CDR2 is FQNNGV. The ends were cut back, 5 bases at V and 0 bases at J, with 19 bases in the middle. The CDR3 runs to 18 residues. In nucleotides, the CDR3 is TGTGCCAGCAGCCCCCCTGGCGGGGAACCGGCGAACACCGGGGAGCTGTTTTTT. This gives the protein CASSPPGGEPANTGELFF.

The chain employs TRBV6-2 or TRBV6-3 and TRBJ2-1, with 9 positions matching TRBD2. The CDR3 contains 15 residues. The germline CDR1 and CDR2 sequences are MNHEY and SVGEGT. The ends lost 8 bases at V and 8 bases at J; junction bases unmatched: 13. CDR3 in amino acids: CASGSGRHPVDEQFF. The CDR3 DNA is TGTGCCAGCGGCAGCGGGAGGCATCCCGTGGATGAGCAGTTCTTC.

The CDR3 region has the DNA TGTGCCAGCAGAGGTGACAGGGGGGATCAGCCCCAGCATTTT. This encodes CASRGDRGDQPQHF. This rearrangement joins TRBV2 to TRBJ1-5; 9 bases fit TRBD1. Germline V gene sequence: CDR1 SNHLY, CDR2 FYNNEI. The CDR3 has 14 residues. The junction had 5 bases not matched to a gene; V was cut back by 6 bases and J by 5 bases. Filled out from reference TRBV2 and TRBJ1-5, the complete variable domain reads EPEVTQTPSHQVTQMGQEVILRCVPISNHLYFYWYRQILGQKVEFLVSFYNNEISEKSEIFDDQFSVERPDGSNFTLKIRSTKLEDSAMYFCASRGDRGDQPQHFGDGTRLSIL.

This clonotype showed up just a few times. The chain is built from TRBV9 and TRBJ2-1; 7 positions match TRBD2. CDR3 length: 17 amino acids. The trim removed 1 base at V and 0 bases at J, leaving 7 bases unmatched. Germline V gene sequence: CDR1 SGDLS, CDR2 YYNGEE. CDR3 protein: CASSVPRGGSSYNEQFF. The CDR3 region has the DNA TGTGCCAGCAGCGTACCGCGGGGAGGGAGCTCCTACAATGAGCAGTTCTTC.

The V gene is TRBV20-1, the J gene TRBJ2-7; D possibly matches TRBD1 or TRBD2 (5 bases each). The germline CDR1 and CDR2 sequences are DFQATT and SNEGSKA (reference sequence). The V and J ends lost 7 bases and 4 bases respectively, with 20 bases between them. The length of the CDR3 is 14 residues. CDR3 DNA: TGCAGTGGCCCCATCGGACTGGGGCAATACGAGCAGTACTTC. This codes for CSGPIGLGQYEQYF.

The chain carries TRBV9 and TRBJ2-7; 10 positions match TRBD1. Germline V gives CDR1 SGDLS, CDR2 YYNGEE. With V trimmed by 4 bases and J by 6 bases, 7 bases remained unmatched. This CDR3 spans 14 amino acids. CDR3 nucleotides: TGTGCCAGCAGCCCCCAGGACAGGGGGGCCGAGCAGTACTTC. Encoded protein: CASSPQDRGAEQYF.

The rearrangement links TRBV20-1 to TRBJ2-3, with D maybe TRBD1 (6 bases). The CDR3 extends over 15 amino acids. In germline, CDR1 is DFQATT, CDR2 SNEGSKA (reference sequence). The V end was cut by 0 bases, the J end by 6 bases, with 16 bases between. The CDR3 region is CSARDRGQGPDTQYF. The CDR3 DNA is TGCAGTGCTAGAGATAGGGGCCAGGGGCCCGATACGCAGTATTTT.

The sample holds a few counts of this clonotype. The chain links TRBV7-2 to TRBJ2-1; D might be TRBD2 (6 bases). From germline, CDR1 is SGHTA and CDR2 FQGNSA. Trimming cost V 0 bases and J 7 bases, with 28 bases left between them. The CDR3 sequence is 20 residues long. The CDR3 DNA reads as TGTGCCAGCAGCTTAGCCCTCTCGTCTAGCGAGAGAGGGCACCCAAATGAGCAGTTCTTC. Encoded protein: CASSLALSSSERGHPNEQFF. Together with reference TRBV7-2 and TRBJ2-1, the CDR3 gives the full variable domain: GAGVSQSPSNKVTEKGKDVELRCDPISGHTALYWYRQSLGQGLEFLIYFQGNSAPDKSGLPSDRFSAERTGGSVSTLTIQRTQQEDSAVYLCASSLALSSSERGHPNEQFFGPGTRLTVL.

The CDR3, as DNA: TGTGCCAGCAGCGTCGCAGGGGCAACTAATGAAAAACTGTTTTTT. This translates into CASSVAGATNEKLFF. The V gene is TRBV9, the J gene TRBJ1-4; TRBD1 is a possible D gene (6 bases). Germline CDR1 and CDR2: SGDLS and YYNGEE. V was clipped by 2 bases and J by 0 bases, with 8 bases between them. This CDR3 is built from 15 residues.

The chain employs TRBV20-1 and TRBJ2-7; D is uncertain. Germline CDR1 reads DFQATT; CDR2 reads SNEGSKA (reference sequence). The V end lost 0 bases, the J end lost 1 base, and 7 bases lay between the germline ends. CDR3 length: 13 residues. CDR3 amino acids: CSARDPESYEQYF. The CDR3 bases are TGCAGTGCTAGAGATCCAGAATCCTACGAGCAGTACTTC.

The CDR3 region has the DNA TGTGCCAGCAGTCCTAGGACAGGGCGCGAGCAGTACTTC. Translation: CASSPRTGREQYF. The V and J genes are TRBV27 and TRBJ2-7; 8 bases agree with TRBD1. After removal of 5 bases from V and 6 bases from J, the junction contained 6 bases not matched to a gene. CDR1 and CDR2 from the germline V gene are MNHEY and SMNVEV (reference sequence). The CDR3 totals 13 residues.

This sequence joins TRBV29-1 and TRBJ2-3; D is possibly TRBD2 (6 bases). The V end was cut by 6 bases, the J end by 3 bases, with 16 bases between. Germline CDR1 reads SQVTM; CDR2 reads ANQGSEA. The CDR3 has 14 amino acids. The CDR3 loop is CSVDAGPTTDTQYF. The DNA for the CDR3 is TGCAGCGTAGACGCGGGACCCACGACAGATACGCAGTATTTT.

This chain joins TRBV9 and TRBJ2-1, with 8 bases identical to TRBD2. The CDR3 runs to 16 residues. CDR1 SGDLS and CDR2 YYNGEE come from the germline V gene. Trimming took 3 bases from V and 7 from J; bases not matched to a gene: 12. The CDR3 DNA sequence: TGTGCCAGCAGCGAGAGTCCGGGACTAGTGGGTAATGAGCAGTTCTTC. It specifies CASSESPGLVGNEQFF.

The chain has TRBV27 and TRBJ1-5; weak D call: TRBD1 (5 bases). This CDR3 has 15 residues. The germline V gene encodes CDR1 MNHEY and CDR2 SMNVEV (reference sequence). Trimming left V 0 bases short and J 6 bases short, with 12 bases between. In DNA, the CDR3 is TGTGCCAGCAGTTTATCCCCAGGGATGGGTCAGCCCCAGCATTTT. This codes for CASSLSPGMGQPQHF.

This clonotype was observed a handful of times. V gene TRBV29-1 combines with J gene TRBJ1-2; 12 bases map to TRBD1. CDR1 is SQVTM and CDR2 is ANQGSEA in the germline V gene. The CDR3 has 17 residues. The CDR3 loop is CSSTGTGGTVDFYGYTF. Here the CDR3 DNA reads TGCAGTTCGACCGGGACAGGGGGCACCGTTGATTTTTATGGCTACACCTTC.